This entry concerns a single T cell receptor (beta chain). Its antigen is unidentified. This record comes from a study of cytomegalovirus exposure and HLA in healthy donors. General study points: Most CMV-associated TCR beta chains appeared HLA-restricted in a later analysis. It was about 180 TCR beta chains that were listed as cytomegalovirus-associated. Some highly shared sequence variants likely arose as a pipeline artifact. Most observed TCR sequences were rare, whereas some public TCRs were detected in many donors.

Per the germline V gene, CDR1 is SGHAT and CDR2 is FQNNGV. J gave up 2 bases and V 1 base, and 1 base lay outside the gene matches. The CDR3 runs to 14 residues. The PCR ran on 60 Vbeta and 13 Jbeta primers. Using immunoSEQ multiplex PCR, the repertoire was profiled, and TCRdb retains in-frame clones only, with some absent. The sample records about 78,000 clones, 60% to 75% being singletons. The chain uses TRBV11-2 and TRBJ2-5; 7 bases are a match to TRBD2. Input material: PBMCs. The clonotype comes from a woman in her forties in good health and CMV-seropositive. CDR3: CASSLGTSQETQYF. In DNA, the CDR3 is TGTGCCAGCAGCTTAGGGACTAGTCAAGAGACCCAGTACTTC.